This TCR beta chain was captured in a study of stem cell transplantation in POMP-related autoinflammatory disease. Broader study findings: In PRAID patients, the number of distinct TRB V-J gene pairings was restricted.

This clone was seen only once. As yet, its antigen is unknown. TCRdb's table, derived via immunoSEQ multiplex PCR, lists solely in-frame clones and lacks some. The sample includes tens of thousands of clones, around 90% of them seen just once. V trimming: 5 bases; J trimming: 4 bases; junction bases outside the gene matches: 4. Germline-derived CDR1 and CDR2 are SEHNR and FQNEAQ (reference sequence). The CDR3 runs to 14 residues. The sample was CD4+ T cells from PBMCs, taken after stem cell transplantation. The chain employs TRBV7-9 and TRBJ2-3, with 9 bases fitting TRBD1. The sequence came from a human patient with POMP-related autoinflammation and immune dysregulation (PRAID). Some T cells may arise from the graft donor. The CDR3 loop reads CASSRGQGPDTQYF. The DNA of the CDR3 is TGTGCCAGCAGCCGGGGACAGGGCCCAGATACGCAGTATTTT.